A selection of T cell receptor beta chains follows, all from one sample in a study of T cell changes during pregnancy in multiple sclerosis. TCRdb's copy holds only in-frame clones and misses some; the assay was immunoSEQ multiplex PCR. This sample carries some 56,000 clones, approximately 90% of them seen once, and the ten largest clones take around 2.8%. Sample: peripheral blood, taken in the third trimester of pregnancy. The receptor set was obtained from a female donor in good health, enrolled as a control in a pregnancy study. Each CDR3 is given with its conserved first and last residue. The D gene is left open where the match is weak.

D gene	CDR3 length	J gene	V gene	CDR3 protein	CDR3 DNA
-	15	TRBJ1-2	TRBV11-2	CASSLAGAPNYGYTF	TGTGCCAGCAGCTTAGCAGGGGCCCCTAACTATGGCTACACCTTC
TRBD1	12	TRBJ2-5	TRBV18	CASSGTGETQYF	TGTGCCAGCTCCGGGACAGGGGAGACCCAGTACTTC
-	12	TRBJ1-2	TRBV5-4	CASSFDGYGYTF	TGTGCCAGCAGCTTCGACGGGTATGGCTACACCTTC
-	15	TRBJ2-2	TRBV5-4	CASSLSGGRTGELFF	TGTGCCAGCAGCTTGTCTGGGGGGAGGACCGGGGAGCTGTTTTTT
TRBD1	12	TRBJ2-7	TRBV28	CASSAAGTGEYF	TGTGCCAGCAGCGCGGCAGGGACAGGGGAATACTTC
-	14	TRBJ2-1	TRBV7-2	CASSPLAVLNEQFF	TGTGCCAGCAGCCCATTGGCAGTCCTGAATGAGCAGTTCTTC
-	18	TRBJ2-6	TRBV7-9	CASSFKKGEYGGANVLTF	TGTGCCAGCAGCTTCAAGAAGGGGGAGTATGGTGGGGCCAACGTCCTGACTTTC
TRBD1	15	TRBJ2-1	TRBV9	CASSGTQTGGYEQFF	TGTGCCAGCAGCGGGACCCAGACAGGGGGCTATGAGCAGTTCTTC
TRBD2	16	TRBJ2-3	TRBV5-1	CASSFRTSGSTDTQYF	TGCGCCAGCAGCTTTCGGACTAGCGGGAGCACAGATACGCAGTATTTT
-	14	TRBJ1-1	TRBV5-1	CASSLWGQETEAFF	TGCGCCAGCAGCTTGTGGGGGCAAGAAACTGAAGCTTTCTTT
TRBD1	11	TRBJ1-1	TRBV29-1	CSVRTGDEAFF	TGCAGCGTTCGGACAGGCGATGAAGCTTTCTTT
TRBD2	15	TRBJ2-1	TRBV7-7	CASSLGAGGYNEQFF	TGTGCCAGCAGCTTGGGAGCGGGAGGGTACAATGAGCAGTTCTTC
TRBD1	16	TRBJ1-2	TRBV6-1	CASSKETGNPNYGYTF	TGTGCCAGCAGTAAAGAGACAGGGAATCCTAACTATGGCTACACCTTC
-	14	TRBJ2-1	TRBV7-3	CASSLSGGNNEQFF	TGTGCCAGCAGCTTAAGCGGGGGCAACAATGAGCAGTTCTTC
TRBD1	15	TRBJ1-3	TRBV7-2	CASSPGQGNGNTIYF	TGTGCCAGCAGCCCGGGACAGGGGAATGGAAACACCATATATTTT
-	15	TRBJ1-1	TRBV10-3	CATLGQILMNTEAFF	TGTGCCACCCTTGGACAGATACTTATGAACACTGAAGCTTTCTTT
-	13	TRBJ2-1	TRBV18	CASSPRLGNEQFF	TGTGCCAGCTCACCGCGACTGGGCAATGAGCAGTTCTTC
TRBD2	16	TRBJ2-1	TRBV4-2	CASSQEASGSYNEQFF	TGTGCCAGCAGCCAAGAGGCTAGCGGATCCTACAATGAGCAGTTCTTC
TRBD2	15	TRBJ2-3	TRBV10-3	CAIRRGLAETDTQYF	TGTGCCATCAGGAGAGGACTAGCGGAAACAGATACGCAGTATTTT
-	17	TRBJ2-2	TRBV4-3	CASSQEGTGGNTGELFF	TGCGCCAGCAGCCAAGAGGGCACAGGCGGAAACACCGGGGAGCTGTTTTTT
-	15	TRBJ1-1	TRBV14	CASSQSAGPRTEAFF	TGTGCCAGCAGCCAAAGCGCGGGACCCAGGACTGAAGCTTTCTTT
-	15	TRBJ2-2	TRBV6-5	CASSFVAQRTGELFF	TGTGCCAGCAGTTTTGTGGCCCAACGTACCGGGGAGCTGTTTTTT